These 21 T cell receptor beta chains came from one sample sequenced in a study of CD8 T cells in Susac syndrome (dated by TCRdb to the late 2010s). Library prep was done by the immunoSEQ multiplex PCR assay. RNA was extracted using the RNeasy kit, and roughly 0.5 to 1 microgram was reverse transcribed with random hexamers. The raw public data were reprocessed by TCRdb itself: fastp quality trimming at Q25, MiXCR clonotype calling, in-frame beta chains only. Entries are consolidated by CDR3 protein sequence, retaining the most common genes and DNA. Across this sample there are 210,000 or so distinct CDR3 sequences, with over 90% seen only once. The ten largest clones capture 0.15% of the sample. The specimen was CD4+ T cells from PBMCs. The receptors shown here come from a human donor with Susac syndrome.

The CDR3 region is CASSLVRGRRTDTQYF. In DNA form, the CDR3 reads TGTGCCAGCAGCTTGGTTCGGGGGCGCCGCACAGATACGCAGTATTTT. The rearrangement joins TRBV5-6 to TRBJ2-3; either TRBD1 or TRBD2 may supply D (6 bases each). This CDR3 region has 16 residues. The germline gives CDR1 SGHDT, CDR2 YYEEEE. The V end lost 0 bases, the J end lost 1 base, and 12 bases lay between the germline ends.

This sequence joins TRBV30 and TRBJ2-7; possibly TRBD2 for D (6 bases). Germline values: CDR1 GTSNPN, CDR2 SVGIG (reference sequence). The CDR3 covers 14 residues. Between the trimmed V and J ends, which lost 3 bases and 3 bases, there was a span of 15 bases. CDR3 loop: CAWSPGTEVYEQYF. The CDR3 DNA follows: TGTGCCTGGAGCCCCGGGACTGAAGTCTACGAGCAGTACTTC.

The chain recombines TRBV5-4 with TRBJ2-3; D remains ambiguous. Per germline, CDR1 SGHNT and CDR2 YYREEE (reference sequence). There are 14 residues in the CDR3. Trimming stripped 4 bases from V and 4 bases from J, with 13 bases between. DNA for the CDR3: TGTGCCAGCAGCCCACCGTCTAGGCCAGATACGCAGTATTTT. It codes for CASSPPSRPDTQYF.

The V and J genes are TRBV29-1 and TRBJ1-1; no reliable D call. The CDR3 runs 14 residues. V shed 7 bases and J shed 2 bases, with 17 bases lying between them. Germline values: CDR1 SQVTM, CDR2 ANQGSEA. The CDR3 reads CSALGRQLNTEAFF. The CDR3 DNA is TGCAGCGCCCTCGGCCGGCAGCTCAACACTGAAGCTTTCTTT. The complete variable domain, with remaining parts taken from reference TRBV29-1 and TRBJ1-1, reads SAVISQKPSRDICQRGTSLTIQCQVDSQVTMMFWYRQQPGQSLTLIATANQGSEATYESGFVIDKFPISRPNLTFSTLTVSNMSPEDSSIYLCSALGRQLNTEAFFGQGTRLTVV.

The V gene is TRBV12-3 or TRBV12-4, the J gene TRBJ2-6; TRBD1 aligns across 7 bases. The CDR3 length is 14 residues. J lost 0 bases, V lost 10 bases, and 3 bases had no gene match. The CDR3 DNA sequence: TGTGCCACGGGGACAGTCTCTGGGGCCAACGTCCTGACTTTC. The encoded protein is CATGTVSGANVLTF.

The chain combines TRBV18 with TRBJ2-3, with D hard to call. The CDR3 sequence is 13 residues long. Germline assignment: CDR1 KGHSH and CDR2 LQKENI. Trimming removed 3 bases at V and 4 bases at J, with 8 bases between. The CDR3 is CASSPGSADTQYF. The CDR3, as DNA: TGTGCCAGCTCACCGGGAAGCGCAGATACGCAGTATTTT.

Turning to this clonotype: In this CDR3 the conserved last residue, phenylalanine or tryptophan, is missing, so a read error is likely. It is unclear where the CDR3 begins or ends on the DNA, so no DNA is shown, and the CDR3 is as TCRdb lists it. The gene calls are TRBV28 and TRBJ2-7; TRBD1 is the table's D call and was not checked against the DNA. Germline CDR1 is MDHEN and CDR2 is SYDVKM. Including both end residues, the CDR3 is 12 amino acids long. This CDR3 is CASSLGAGTGVI.

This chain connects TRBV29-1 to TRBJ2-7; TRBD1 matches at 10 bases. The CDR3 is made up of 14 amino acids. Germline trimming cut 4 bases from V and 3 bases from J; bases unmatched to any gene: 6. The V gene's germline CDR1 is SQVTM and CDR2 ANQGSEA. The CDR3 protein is CSVGRTGGFYEQYF. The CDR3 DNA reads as TGCAGCGTTGGTCGGACAGGGGGTTTCTACGAGCAGTACTTC.

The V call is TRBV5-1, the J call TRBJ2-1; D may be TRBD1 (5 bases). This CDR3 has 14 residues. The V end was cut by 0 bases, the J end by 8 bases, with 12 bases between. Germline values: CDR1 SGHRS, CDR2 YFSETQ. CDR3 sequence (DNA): TGCGCCAGCAGCTTGGCTAGACAGCCCCATGAGCAGTTCTTC. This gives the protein CASSLARQPHEQFF.

CDR3: CASTGTGGFGDIYEQYF. CDR3 bases: TGTGCCAGCACCGGGACAGGGGGGTTCGGCGATATCTACGAGCAGTACTTC. This rearrangement joins TRBV6-2 or TRBV6-3 to TRBJ2-7; 11 bases fit TRBD1. Germline assignment: CDR1 MNHEY and CDR2 SVGEGT. The CDR3 length is 17 residues. With 7 bases clipped from V and 3 bases from J, the junction kept 14 bases outside the gene matches.

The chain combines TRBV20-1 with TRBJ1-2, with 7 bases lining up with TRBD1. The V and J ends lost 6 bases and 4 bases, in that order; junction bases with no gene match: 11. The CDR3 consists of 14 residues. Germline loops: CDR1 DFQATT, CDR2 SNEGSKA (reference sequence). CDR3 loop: CSAPATGTAYGYTF. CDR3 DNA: TGCAGTGCCCCCGCCACCGGGACAGCCTATGGCTACACCTTC.

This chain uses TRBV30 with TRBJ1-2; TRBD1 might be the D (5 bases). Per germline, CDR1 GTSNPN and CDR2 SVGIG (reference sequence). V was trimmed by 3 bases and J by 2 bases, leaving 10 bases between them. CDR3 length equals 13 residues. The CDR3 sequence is CAWRRGKNYGYTF. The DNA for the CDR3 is TGTGCCTGGAGACGGGGGAAAAACTATGGCTACACCTTC.

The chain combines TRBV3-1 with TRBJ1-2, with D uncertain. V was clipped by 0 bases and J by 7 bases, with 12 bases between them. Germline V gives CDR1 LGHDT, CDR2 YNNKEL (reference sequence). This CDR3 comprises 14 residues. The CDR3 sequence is CASSQDAGLGGYTF. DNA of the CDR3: TGTGCCAGCAGCCAAGATGCAGGTTTGGGTGGCTACACCTTC.

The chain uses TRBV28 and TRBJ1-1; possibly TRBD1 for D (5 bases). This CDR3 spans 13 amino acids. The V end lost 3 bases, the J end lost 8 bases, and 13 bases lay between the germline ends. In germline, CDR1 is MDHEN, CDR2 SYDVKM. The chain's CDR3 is CASSLRDLEEAFF. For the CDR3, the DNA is TGTGCCAGCAGTTTGCGGGACCTCGAGGAAGCTTTCTTT.

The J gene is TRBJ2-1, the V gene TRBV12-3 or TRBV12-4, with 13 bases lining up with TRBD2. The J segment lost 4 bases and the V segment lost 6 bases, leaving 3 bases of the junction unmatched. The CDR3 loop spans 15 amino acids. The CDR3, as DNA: TGTGCCAGCAGCAAGACTAGCGGGGGGTACAATGAGCAGTTCTTC. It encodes CASSKTSGGYNEQFF.

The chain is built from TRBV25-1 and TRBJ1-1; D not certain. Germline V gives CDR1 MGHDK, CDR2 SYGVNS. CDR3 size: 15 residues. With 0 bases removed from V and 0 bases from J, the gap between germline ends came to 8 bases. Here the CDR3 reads CASSEYNGMNTEAFF. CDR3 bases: TGTGCCAGCAGTGAATATAACGGTATGAACACTGAAGCTTTCTTT.

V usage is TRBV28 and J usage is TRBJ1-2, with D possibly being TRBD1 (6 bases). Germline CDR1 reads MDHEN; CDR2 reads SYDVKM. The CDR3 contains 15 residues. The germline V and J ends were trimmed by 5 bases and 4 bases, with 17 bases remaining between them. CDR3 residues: CASSPRTEAVYGYTF. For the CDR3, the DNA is TGTGCCAGCAGTCCAAGGACAGAGGCAGTCTATGGCTACACCTTC.

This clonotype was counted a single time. The CDR3 DNA reads as TGTGCCAGCAGGGCACTCCTAAGCTCCTATAATTCACCCCTCCACTTT. Encoded protein: CASRALLSSYNSPLHF. This sequence joins TRBV6-1 and TRBJ1-6, with D hard to call. Trimming pared 6 bases from V and 0 bases from J, leaving 12 bases between. Germline V gene lookup returns CDR1 MNHNS and CDR2 SASEGT. This CDR3 is built from 16 residues.

The CDR3 loop reads CASSLLGQGVYGYTF. CDR3 nucleotides: TGTGCCAGCAGTTTACTTGGACAGGGGGTTTATGGCTACACCTTC. The V gene is TRBV27, the J gene TRBJ1-2, with TRBD1 identical over 10 bases. V lost 2 bases and J lost 5; bases outside the gene matches: 5. Germline V gives CDR1 MNHEY, CDR2 SMNVEV (reference sequence). CDR3 size: 15 residues.

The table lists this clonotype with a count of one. The CDR3 bases are TGCAGCGTTGGCGAGGGGAGCTATGGCTACACCTTC. It codes for CSVGEGSYGYTF. The rearrangement joins TRBV29-1 to TRBJ1-2; D is perhaps TRBD1 (5 bases). The CDR3 runs to 12 residues. The V end was cut by 4 bases, the J end by 4 bases, with 10 bases between. Germline V CDR1 and CDR2: SQVTM, ANQGSEA.

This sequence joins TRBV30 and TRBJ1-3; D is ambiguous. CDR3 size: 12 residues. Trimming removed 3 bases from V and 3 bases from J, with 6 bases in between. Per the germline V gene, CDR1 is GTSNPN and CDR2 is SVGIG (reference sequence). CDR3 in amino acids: CAWRRRGNTIYF. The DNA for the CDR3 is TGTGCCTGGAGGCGTCGTGGAAACACCATATATTTT.